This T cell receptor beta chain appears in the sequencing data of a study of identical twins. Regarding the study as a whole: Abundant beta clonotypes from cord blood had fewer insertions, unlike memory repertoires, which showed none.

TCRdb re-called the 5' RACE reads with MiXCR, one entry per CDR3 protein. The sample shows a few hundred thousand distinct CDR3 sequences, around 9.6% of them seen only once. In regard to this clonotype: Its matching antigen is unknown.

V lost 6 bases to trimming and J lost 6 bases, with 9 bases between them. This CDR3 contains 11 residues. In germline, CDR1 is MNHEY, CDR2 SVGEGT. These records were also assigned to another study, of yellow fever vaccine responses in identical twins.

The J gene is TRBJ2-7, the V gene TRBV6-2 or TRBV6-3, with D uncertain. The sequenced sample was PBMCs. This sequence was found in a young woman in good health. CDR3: CASSHVSEQYF. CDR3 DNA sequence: TGTGCCAGCAGCCACGTATCCGAGCAGTACTTC.